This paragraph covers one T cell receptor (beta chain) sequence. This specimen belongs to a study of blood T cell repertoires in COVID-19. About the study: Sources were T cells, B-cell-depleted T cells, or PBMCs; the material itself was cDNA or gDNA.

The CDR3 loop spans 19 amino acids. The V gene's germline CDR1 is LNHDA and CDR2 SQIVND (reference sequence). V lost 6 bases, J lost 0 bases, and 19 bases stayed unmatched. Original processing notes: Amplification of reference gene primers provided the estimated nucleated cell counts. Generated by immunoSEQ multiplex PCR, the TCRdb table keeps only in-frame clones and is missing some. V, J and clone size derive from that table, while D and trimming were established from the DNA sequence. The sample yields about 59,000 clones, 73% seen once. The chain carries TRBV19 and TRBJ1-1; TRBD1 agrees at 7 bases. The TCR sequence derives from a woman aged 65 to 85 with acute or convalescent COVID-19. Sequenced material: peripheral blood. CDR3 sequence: CASSRRRQGGPGMNTEAFF. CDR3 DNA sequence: TGTGCCAGTAGCCGGCGGCGACAGGGCGGACCGGGCATGAACACTGAAGCTTTCTTT.